This entry is about one T cell receptor beta chain. Its antigen is still unknown. There are no base qualities to consult, and no much larger clone falls within one base. In the germline V gene, CDR1 corresponds to SGDLS and CDR2 to YYNGEE. From cysteine to phenylalanine, the CDR3 is 16 amino acids long. Kept here is only the CDR3 DNA, which spans 48 bases and is read in frame from base 1. The junction shows trimming of 1 base on V and 3 bases on J, and the gene matches do not reach 7 bases of it. The library was prepared using the immunoSEQ multiplex PCR assay. Sourced from immuneACCESS, this table was stored by TCRdb with only in-frame sequences that have V and J called. A share of the clones is absent; for the studies checked, an unresolved V gene accounts for under half, and the remainder has no known explanation. In all, the sample holds hundreds of thousands of clones, and approximately 89% of those were seen once. Over 0.008% of the sample rests with the top ten.

The sample comes from a study of shared T cell receptors in the human thymus (dated by TCRdb to the early 2020s). With respect to the entire study: The study investigated the way shared, self-reactive T-cell receptor alpha chains are produced in the human thymus.

These sequences were also reported in another study, on human thymus T cells. As the second study states: Immunologically healthy infants undergoing open corrective cardiac surgery for congenital heart defects in Finland were used as donors. The thymus tissue came from surgical resects taken out during corrective cardiac surgery. Usage of V and J gene segments appeared to be biased in both the thymic and the peripheral blood repertoires. The related research reported highly overlapping thymic TCR repertoires among unrelated individuals. TCR alpha and beta repertoires from roughly 8 infant thymus samples and a few related peripheral blood samples were characterized in the study. The infant donors were about 7 to 250 days old, and the cohort included several males and a couple of females. After being mechanically released from the tissue, thymocytes were kept at -70 degrees C in pellets of roughly 10-30 million cells. A QIAsymphony instrument was used to extract genomic DNA from frozen cell pellets. Using the immunoSEQ multiplex PCR assay, the TCRB and TCRAD loci were amplified from a standardized quantity of quality-controlled genomic DNA. Amplicons spanned the V(D)J region at a length sufficient to cover the CDR3 and identify V and J genes. The commercial immunoSEQ service was used to sequence amplicons on an Illumina platform. Primer bias and sequencing errors were corrected as previously described, and TCRAD and TCRB definitions were based on the IMGT database. Repertoires were analysed with immunoSEQ Analyzer 3.0 and VDJTools, covering basic statistics, V/J segment usage, diversity estimates, rarefaction and pairwise overlap. Diversity was estimated using the Chao1, ChaoE, Efron-Thisted, Shannon and inverse Simpson indices, and was also estimated on datasets down-sampled to the size of the smallest sample. For repertoire overlap, CDR3 nucleotide sequence, V gene and J gene had to match strictly, and clustering was done by Jaccard-based multidimensional scaling. On average, thymus samples gave around 880,000 unique TCRB clonotypes, whereas blood samples gave about 84,000.

The specimen sequenced was thymocytes. The rearrangement combines TRBV9 with TRBJ2-1; a stretch of 7 junction bases matches TRBD2. This sequence originates from a boy in the first two years of life with a congenital heart defect. Donor details come from another sample of the same person, matched by shared clones. Here the CDR3 is given as CASSVRAAGYYNEQFF. The DNA sequence is as follows: TGTGCCAGCAGCGTAAGGGCAGCGGGATACTACAATGAGCAGTTCTTC.